This TCR beta chain was identified during a study of shared clonotypes between healthy human individuals (dated by TCRdb to 2020 to 2022). Context from the whole study: A couple of women and a few men aged 18 to 49 years were included in the cohort. For each donor, three plates each were used for CD4 naive and CD4 memory, two plates were used for CD8 naive, and one plate was used for CD8 memory. To increase sequencing depth and limit assay-specific biases, TCR repertoire library preparation and sequencing were carried out by different laboratories using diverse techniques. Leukapheresis yielded between about 0.8 and 9.5 billion PBMCs per donor. The study deeply sequenced blood TCR repertoires of five healthy adults to estimate repertoire size and the extent of clonotype sharing between individuals.

Using the deep immunoSEQ assay, multiplex PCR amplified TCR CDR3 regions from genomic DNA. Extracted genomic DNA from each cell subset was distributed evenly across all wells of several immunoSEQ 96-well plates, and each plate was treated as a replicate. For sorted subsets, each replicate PCR was loaded with roughly 0.2 ug genomic DNA, equivalent to 32,000 or so T cell genomes. The purified libraries were quantified using a Qubit 3.0 fluorometer, sized with a Bioanalyzer 2100, and then quantified again using the KAPA Library Quantification kit. Every immunoSEQ 96-well plate was sequenced on a separate single-read 150-cycle Illumina NextSeq 550 flow cell. The original pipeline was this. Because only junctional sequences without quality scores were contained in the immunoSEQ output, filtering matching that applied to full-length reads could not be performed. To assign V/J genes and CDR3, sequences were annotated using PyIR, a Python wrapper for IgBLAST v1.9, with IMGT germline references. Reads were removed for weak V/J assignments (E-value above 1e-6), missing CDR3, stop codons, out-of-frame junctions, or ambiguous translated residues. V3J clonotypes were defined as sequences sharing the same inferred V gene, J gene, and CDR3 amino acid sequence. Percentage overlap between repertoires was calculated by dividing the number of shared unique clonotypes by the size of the smaller repertoire. Three approaches were used to assess repertoire richness: RTK rarefaction, the Chao1 estimator, and Recon v2.1 estimates of unobserved clonotypes. Generation probabilities were computed with OLGA for all TCRbeta clonotypes obtained by the gDNA method from a handful of donors. Here the immuneACCESS table is served through TCRdb, limited to in-frame sequences with V and J called. Missing clones are a known gap in these copies; in checked studies unresolved V genes cover under half, and the rest lacks a known reason. The V and J calls and the clone size are those of that table, but D and trimming were determined from the DNA. The table for this sample lists about 2 million clones; 85% to 95% of them were counted only once. 1.2% of the sample is taken by the ten largest.

About this clone: Its antigen is currently not known. No base-level quality is on record; no much larger clone is a single base apart.

CD8 naive samples consisted of CD45RO-negative cells that were positively selected for CCR7, yielding a CD45RA+CCR7+ population without TemRA cells. The donors were healthy, HIV-negative adults who had no recently reported acute infections or vaccinations. Only Caucasian adults living in Nashville, Tennessee, USA were represented among the donors. Blood was collected by leukapheresis, and PBMCs were isolated by Ficoll-Histopaque density gradient centrifugation and then cryopreserved in liquid nitrogen vapor phase. Analytical flow cytometry was used to check the purity and quantity of each magnetically sorted T cell population. Genomic DNA was isolated from each sorted fraction and quantified by UV absorbance on a Nanodrop 2000c. The paper as a whole reports these results and caveats: When a handful of donors were compared, the shared fraction of clonotypes was roughly 4.8% for naive CD4, about 4% for naive CD8, more than 2% for memory CD4, and 0.3% to 0.5% for memory CD8. Even with the large sequencing depth, rarefaction of the sorted-subset datasets indicated that sequencing was incomplete. Pairwise subsampling indicated that sequencing depth was expected to affect the degree of clonotype sharing among donors. Because the study included a small number of donors, the genetic and exposure-history diversity represented was limited. Naive subsets generally had larger estimated clonotype richness than memory subsets did. Only blood was sampled, and tissue TCR repertoires likely differ from those in blood. Compared with non-shared clonotypes, clonotypes shared by all four sorted-subset donors had higher generation probabilities.

The origin of this receptor is a young man in good health. Sample: naive CD8+ T cells sorted from blood. The cell subset or site label, read with the paper, signifies: CD45RA+CCR7+.

CDR3 region: CASSSPAEVNTEAFF. Here is the DNA: TGTGCCAGCAGTTCACCCGCAGAAGTGAACACTGAAGCTTTCTTT. The rearrangement joined TRBV28 to TRBJ1-1, with no reliable assignment of the D segment. The CDR3 runs 15 amino acids, cysteine and phenylalanine included. Left in the record is the CDR3 DNA by itself, 45 bases read in frame from the first base. V is clipped by 4 bases and J by 0 bases, and the sequence between their germline boundaries is 12 bases long. CDR1 and CDR2 were assigned from the germline V gene as MDHEN and SYDVKM.